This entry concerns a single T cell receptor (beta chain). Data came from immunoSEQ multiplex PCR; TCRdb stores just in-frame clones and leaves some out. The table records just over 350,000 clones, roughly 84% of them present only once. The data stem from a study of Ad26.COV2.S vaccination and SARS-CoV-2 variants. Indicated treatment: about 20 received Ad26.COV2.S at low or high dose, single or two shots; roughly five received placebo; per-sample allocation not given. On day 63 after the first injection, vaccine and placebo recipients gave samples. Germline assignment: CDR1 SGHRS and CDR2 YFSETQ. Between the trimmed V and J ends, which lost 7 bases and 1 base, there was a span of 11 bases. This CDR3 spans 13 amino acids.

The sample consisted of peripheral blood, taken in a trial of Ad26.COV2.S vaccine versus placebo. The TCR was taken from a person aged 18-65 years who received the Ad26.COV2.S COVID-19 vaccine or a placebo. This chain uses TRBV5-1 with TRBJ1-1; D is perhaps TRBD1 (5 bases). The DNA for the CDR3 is TGCGCCAGCGTCCGGGACCAGAACACTGAAGCTTTCTTT. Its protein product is CASVRDQNTEAFF. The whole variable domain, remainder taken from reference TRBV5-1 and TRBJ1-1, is KAGVTQTPRYLIKTRGQQVTLSCSPISGHRSVSWYQQTPGQGLQFLFEYFSETQRNKGNFPGRFSGRQFSNSRSEMNVSTLELGDSALYLCASVRDQNTEAFFGQGTRLTVV.